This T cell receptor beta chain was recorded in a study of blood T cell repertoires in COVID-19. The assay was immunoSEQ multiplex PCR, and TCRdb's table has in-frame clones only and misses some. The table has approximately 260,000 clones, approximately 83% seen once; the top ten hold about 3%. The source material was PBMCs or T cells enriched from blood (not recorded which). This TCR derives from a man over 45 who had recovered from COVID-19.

The CDR3 is CASSPTGGDGYTF. The CDR3 DNA reads TGTGCCAGCAGTCCGACAGGGGGAGATGGCTACACCTTC. This chain links TRBV6-6 with TRBJ1-2; 9 bases match TRBD1. Germline CDR1 and CDR2: MNHNY and SVGAGI (reference sequence). Losses at the gene ends were 5 bases for V and 6 bases for J; bases not matched to a gene: 4. The CDR3 loop spans 13 amino acids.